The TCR beta chain under discussion was sequenced for a study of blood T cell repertoires in COVID-19. CDR3 length: 14 amino acids. Per the germline V gene, CDR1 is ENHRY and CDR2 is SYGVKD. The trim removed 6 bases at V and 4 bases at J, leaving 7 bases unmatched. Authors' analysis steps: Nucleated cell number was recorded as an estimate derived from reference gene primer amplification. Libraries were prepared by immunoSEQ multiplex PCR; TCRdb keeps only in-frame clonotypes and omits some of them. The DNA was the basis for D and trimming; V, J and clone size are from that table. This table holds some 500,000 clones, 70% to 90% found once.

The rearrangement links TRBV10-3 to TRBJ1-1, with TRBD1 identical over 8 bases. The clonotype originates from a woman aged 50 to 65 with COVID-19, enrolled during active disease. Sequenced: peripheral blood. For the CDR3, the DNA is TGTGCCATCAGAAGAGGACAGGGCGGCACTGAAGCTTTCTTT. Translating gives CAIRRGQGGTEAFF.